This entry describes one TCR beta chain. Its antigen is still unknown. This sample was taken from a study of cytomegalovirus exposure and HLA in healthy donors. The overall study: The use of the same platform for the 90 to 150 validation repertoires and the approximately 670 first-cohort repertoires was reported by a later analysis.

The donors were in the approximately 130-subject validation cohort; that cohort was separate from the approximately 700-subject first cohort. Using immunoSEQ multiplex PCR, the repertoire was profiled, and TCRdb retains in-frame clones only, with some absent. Among approximately 60,000 clones listed, 95% were seen once. Notes on the study in general: Some TCR beta chains (roughly 160 of them) were listed as cytomegalovirus-associated. CMV antigen specificity of a few CMV-associated chains was confirmed in vitro.

The CDR3 sequence is 14 residues long. Germline V lookup: CDR1 SEHNR, CDR2 FQNEAQ (reference sequence). Losses at the gene ends were 2 bases for V and 4 bases for J; bases not matched to a gene: 2. The sequence was collected from a young woman in good health and CMV-seropositive. The sequenced material came from PBMCs. V is TRBV7-9 and J is TRBJ2-5; 9 positions match TRBD1. The CDR3 sequence: CASSLKGQGETQYF. CDR3 in DNA: TGTGCCAGCAGCTTAAAGGGACAGGGAGAGACCCAGTACTTC.